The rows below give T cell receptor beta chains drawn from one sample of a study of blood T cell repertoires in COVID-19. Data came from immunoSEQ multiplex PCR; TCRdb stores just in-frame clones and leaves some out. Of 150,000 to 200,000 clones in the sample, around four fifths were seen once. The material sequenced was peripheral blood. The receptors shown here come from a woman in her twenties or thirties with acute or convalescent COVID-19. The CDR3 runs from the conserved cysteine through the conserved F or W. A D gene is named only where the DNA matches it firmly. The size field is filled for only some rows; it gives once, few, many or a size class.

cdr3_nt: TGTGCCAGCAGTTACTCGGGGCAGAGCAATCAGCCCCAGCATTTT
cdr3_aa: CASSYSGQSNQPQHF
d_call: .
clone_size: .
j_call: TRBJ1-5
v_call: TRBV6-2/TRBV6-3

cdr3_nt: TGTGCCAGCACGCTAGGGGGCCATAGCACAGATACGCAGTATTTT
cdr3_aa: CASTLGGHSTDTQYF
d_call: TRBD1
clone_size: .
j_call: TRBJ2-3
v_call: TRBV6-6

cdr3_nt: TGTGCCAGCAGCCAAGATAGTAGGCGGGGGGGCGATGAGCAGTTCTTC
cdr3_aa: CASSQDSRRGGDEQFF
d_call: TRBD2
clone_size: .
j_call: TRBJ2-1
v_call: TRBV4-2

cdr3_nt: TGCGCCAGCAGCCCGGCGGGGCGGGGGGGCCCAGATACGCAGTATTTT
cdr3_aa: CASSPAGRGGPDTQYF
d_call: TRBD2
clone_size: .
j_call: TRBJ2-3
v_call: TRBV5-1

cdr3_nt: TGTGCTAGTGCCCTCAACGGGGTCTATGGCTACACCTTC
cdr3_aa: CASALNGVYGYTF
d_call: .
clone_size: few
j_call: TRBJ1-2
v_call: TRBV12-5

cdr3_nt: TGTGCCAGCAGTGAAGGACTAGCGGAACACACAGATACGCAGTATTTT
cdr3_aa: CASSEGLAEHTDTQYF
d_call: TRBD2
clone_size: few
j_call: TRBJ2-3
v_call: TRBV6-7

cdr3_nt: TGTGCCTGGACCAGACAGGGGGGAGAGGAAGAAGCTTTCTTT
cdr3_aa: CAWTRQGGEEEAFF
d_call: TRBD1
clone_size: .
j_call: TRBJ1-1
v_call: TRBV30

cdr3_nt: TGTGCCAGCAGCAATTACGTCCCGGGACAGGGGGATGGGGCCAACGTCCTGACTTTC
cdr3_aa: CASSNYVPGQGDGANVLTF
d_call: .
clone_size: .
j_call: TRBJ2-6
v_call: TRBV21-1

cdr3_nt: TGTGCCAGCAGTCCAGGTGAGAGCACTGAAGCTTTCTTT
cdr3_aa: CASSPGESTEAFF
d_call: .
clone_size: .
j_call: TRBJ1-1
v_call: TRBV28

cdr3_nt: TGTGCCAGCAGTGCGTTCATGGCGGGGGGGACCTACGAGCAGTACTTC
cdr3_aa: CASSAFMAGGTYEQYF
d_call: TRBD2
clone_size: .
j_call: TRBJ2-7
v_call: TRBV6-1

cdr3_nt: TGTGCCAGCAGTGACGGTCGGGGGGAAACAAATGGCTACACCTTC
cdr3_aa: CASSDGRGETNGYTF
d_call: .
clone_size: .
j_call: TRBJ1-2
v_call: TRBV6-4

cdr3_nt: TGTGCCAGCAGCAAAGGGATGGGACAGGGGAAGGGCTATGGCTACACCTTC
cdr3_aa: CASSKGMGQGKGYGYTF
d_call: .
clone_size: .
j_call: TRBJ1-2
v_call: TRBV21-1